A single sample gave rise to the 16 T cell receptor beta chains below, sequenced in a study of radiotherapy plus CTLA-4 blockade in lung cancer. Repertoires were generated with immunoSEQ multiplex PCR, while TCRdb's copy carries only in-frame clones and drops some. Of over 85,000 clones listed, roughly 80% are singletons. The specimen comprised peripheral blood, sampled from a patient treated with radiotherapy plus ipilimumab. These receptors all come from a human donor with non-small cell lung cancer that progressed on radiotherapy plus ipilimumab.

Regarding this clone: A far larger clone differs by one base, so this is likely a read error. This same CDR3 is encoded by further DNA sequences in the sample. The chain is built from TRBV27 and TRBJ1-1; D gene ambiguous. The length of the CDR3 is 14 residues. The germline V gene has CDR1 MNHEY and CDR2 SMNVEV (reference sequence). CDR3 residues: CASSLNAGNTEAFF. For the CDR3, the DNA is TGTGCGAGCAGTTTAAACGCCGGAAACACTGAAGCTTTCTTT.

The V call is TRBV6-5, the J call TRBJ2-1; unclear D gene. The germline gives CDR1 MNHEY, CDR2 SVGAGI. V gave up 0 bases and J gave up 9 bases, with 9 bases separating them. CDR3 size: 13 residues. CDR3 in amino acids: CASSYSKVREQFF. Written as DNA, the CDR3 is TGTGCCAGCAGTTACTCGAAAGTTCGTGAGCAGTTCTTC.

This chain joins TRBV2 and TRBJ2-4, with 12 bases aligning to TRBD2. This CDR3 has 15 residues. V trimming: 8 bases; J trimming: 5 bases; junction bases outside the gene matches: 7. Germline CDR1 reads SNHLY; CDR2 reads FYNNEI. DNA for the CDR3: TGTGCCAGCGGGGCTAGCGGGAGGGGGCAAAACATTCAGTACTTC. This gives the protein CASGASGRGQNIQYF.

This clone was found once. The chain employs TRBV27 and TRBJ1-4; 10 nucleotides line up with TRBD1. Trimming took 5 bases from V and 8 from J; bases not matched to a gene: 5. The germline V gene has CDR1 MNHEY and CDR2 SMNVEV (reference sequence). This CDR3 has 14 amino acids. This CDR3 is CASSPGTGEEKLFF. The CDR3 DNA sequence: TGTGCCAGCAGTCCGGGGACAGGGGAAGAAAAACTGTTTTTT.

CDR3 nucleotide sequence: TGTGCCAGCAGTGAAGCGGGGGCCTTGGATCAGCCCCAGCATTTT. Translating gives CASSEAGALDQPQHF. This chain links TRBV6-1 with TRBJ1-5, with D perhaps TRBD1 (6 bases). The CDR3 totals 15 residues. CDR1 is MNHNS and CDR2 is SASEGT in the germline V gene. The V end lost 0 bases, the J end lost 5 bases, and 11 bases lay between the germline ends.

The rearrangement joins TRBV5-8 to TRBJ2-2, with TRBD2 matching 7 bases. Germline lookup yields CDR1 SGHTS and CDR2 YDEGEE. The CDR3 runs to 14 residues. The V and J ends lost 8 bases and 2 bases, in that order; junction bases with no gene match: 6. DNA for the CDR3: TGTGCCAGTATTAAGCGGGGAAACACCGGGGAGCTGTTTTTT. It specifies CASIKRGNTGELFF.

J is TRBJ2-1 and V is TRBV13; weak D call: TRBD2 (6 bases). Germline V lookup: CDR1 PRHDT, CDR2 FYEKMQ (reference sequence). This CDR3 has 13 residues. The V and J ends lost 3 bases and 4 bases respectively, with 7 bases between them. CDR3 loop: CASSFSGYNEQFF. The CDR3 nucleotides are TGTGCCAGCAGCTTTAGCGGTTACAATGAGCAGTTCTTC.

This chain uses TRBV7-9 with TRBJ2-5; D gene unclear. The CDR3 has 13 amino acids. Germline CDR1 is SEHNR and CDR2 is FQNEAQ (reference sequence). V was shortened by 2 bases and J by 4 bases, with 8 bases between the two germline ends. CDR3 amino acids: CASSLSDLETQYF. CDR3 in DNA: TGTGCCAGCAGCTTATCCGACCTAGAGACCCAGTACTTC.

The chain carries TRBV5-4 and TRBJ2-7, with 8 bases aligning to TRBD1. V was clipped by 0 bases and J by 2 bases; unmatched bases: 1. Looked up from germline, CDR1 is SGHNT and CDR2 is YYREEE (reference sequence). This CDR3 has 14 residues. This CDR3 reads CASSLGQGPYEQYF. DNA for the CDR3: TGTGCCAGCAGCTTGGGACAGGGGCCCTACGAGCAGTACTTC.

The chain has TRBV2 and TRBJ2-3; no reliable D call. The CDR3 is made up of 14 amino acids. The germline gives CDR1 SNHLY, CDR2 FYNNEI. V shed 5 bases and J shed 0 bases, with 9 bases lying between them. The DNA of the CDR3 is TGTGCCAGCAGTTTTGTAACTAGCACAGATACGCAGTATTTT. Translating it yields CASSFVTSTDTQYF.

The chain combines TRBV9 with TRBJ2-1; D may be TRBD2 (5 bases). V shed 0 bases and J shed 0 bases, with 16 bases lying between them. The CDR3 is made up of 18 amino acids. Germline V gives CDR1 SGDLS, CDR2 YYNGEE. The CDR3 is CASSVGSSPMSSYNEQFF. In DNA, the CDR3 is TGTGCCAGCAGCGTAGGTTCTAGCCCGATGAGCTCCTACAATGAGCAGTTCTTC.

The CDR3 coding sequence is TGTGCCAGTAGTACCCCGGCTTTGAGTGCCAATGAGCAGTTCTTC. Its translation: CASSTPALSANEQFF. The V call is TRBV19, the J call TRBJ2-1; D uncertain. Trimming took off 4 bases at V and 6 bases at J, with 16 bases between the two ends. The CDR3 contains 15 residues. Germline V CDR1 and CDR2: LNHDA, SQIVND (reference sequence).

This clone has a handful of counts. The V and J genes are TRBV5-4 and TRBJ2-7; D remains unclear. This CDR3 contains 13 residues. V lost 4 bases and J lost 1, with 9 bases in between. The germline gives CDR1 SGHNT, CDR2 YYREEE (reference sequence). The CDR3 DNA is TGTGCCAGCAGCCCGGACGGTTCCTACGAGCAGTACGTC. Translated, it gives CASSPDGSYEQYV.

V gene TRBV10-3 combines with J gene TRBJ2-3, with a tentative D call TRBD2 (5 bases). V was clipped by 7 bases and J by 6 bases, with 17 bases between them. The CDR3 loop spans 14 amino acids. Germline values: CDR1 ENHRY, CDR2 SYGVKD. The CDR3 nucleotides read TGTGCCATCACCGGGAAAGTGGAAGGTGATACGCAGTATTTT. Translated, it gives CAITGKVEGDTQYF.

The rearrangement joins TRBV28 to TRBJ2-5; the D is unclear. Germline CDR1 MDHEN, CDR2 SYDVKM. Trimming took off 1 base at V and 0 bases at J, with 6 bases between the two ends. The CDR3 consists of 14 residues. In DNA, the CDR3 is TGTGCCAGCAGTTTATCGGTTAACCAAGAGACCCAGTACTTC. Translated: CASSLSVNQETQYF.

The gene calls are TRBV7-9 and TRBJ2-7, with D perhaps TRBD1 (6 bases). This CDR3 comprises 15 residues. Germline V lookup: CDR1 SEHNR, CDR2 FQNEAQ (reference sequence). Trimming stripped 4 bases from V and 6 bases from J, with 19 bases between. This CDR3 is CASSYSGATGTEQYF. CDR3 DNA: TGTGCCAGCAGCTATAGTGGTGCCACAGGGACCGAGCAGTACTTC.